This T cell receptor (beta chain) was captured by sequencing in a study of tumor and adjacent non-tumor tissue in lung cancer. TCRbeta libraries were built with three rounds of nested PCR, modified from ARM-PCR. TCRdb independently ran MiXCR on the multiplex PCR reads; one entry per CDR3 protein. The sample holds 120,000 or so distinct CDR3 sequences, over 65% seen once. This clonotype was observed many times. This CDR3 has 15 amino acids. Germline V lookup: CDR1 SGHRS, CDR2 YFSETQ. Trimming took 1 base from V and 4 from J, leaving 12 bases between them. No cell sorting was done before RNA was extracted from the tissue.

Sequencing was done on a sample of lung tumor tissue. The V gene is TRBV5-1, the J gene TRBJ1-3; D not certain. The sequence came from a man aged 25-45 years with non-small cell lung cancer. The CDR3 nucleotides are TGCGCCAGCAGCTTGTATGGGGAGCCGGGAAACACCATATATTTT. Residues: CASSLYGEPGNTIYF.